The 12 T cell receptor beta chains in this list originate from one sample, sequenced in a study of blood T cell repertoires in COVID-19. Clones were read by immunoSEQ multiplex PCR, and TCRdb kept only the in-frame ones, dropping some. The sample records hundreds of thousands of clones, more than 70% being singletons. The sample comprised PBMCs or T cells enriched from blood (not recorded which). These receptors originate from a man between 25 and 39 years old with acute COVID-19.

This clone occurred a few times. The rearrangement joins TRBV10-1 to TRBJ2-7; TRBD1 is a possible D gene (5 bases). CDR1 and CDR2 (germline): WNHNN, SYGVQD (reference sequence). The CDR3 is 14 residues long. The V gene lost 5 bases and the J gene lost 3 bases, with 14 bases spanning the gap. The CDR3 region is CASSRQSTSYEQYF. CDR3 DNA sequence: TGCGCCAGCAGTAGACAGTCAACGAGCTACGAGCAGTACTTC.

In this sample, this clone turned up once. The rearrangement links TRBV9 to TRBJ1-1, with unresolved D. V shed 1 base and J shed 3 bases, with 10 bases lying between them. The CDR3 contains 14 residues. Germline V gives CDR1 SGDLS, CDR2 YYNGEE. CDR3: CASSVPGKDTEAFF. CDR3 nucleotides: TGTGCCAGCAGCGTACCCGGGAAAGACACTGAAGCTTTCTTT.

The V and J genes are TRBV5-6 and TRBJ1-1, with TRBD1 as a possible D gene (5 bases). The ends were cut back, 2 bases at V and 5 bases at J, with 10 bases in the middle. Germline assignment: CDR1 SGHDT and CDR2 YYEEEE. The CDR3 runs 13 residues. The CDR3 nucleotides are TGTGCCAGCAGCTTCTACAGGCGAACTGAAGCTTTCTTT. Translating it yields CASSFYRRTEAFF. Complete variable domain (other parts from reference TRBV5-6 and TRBJ1-1): DAGVTQSPTHLIKTRGQQVTLRCSPKSGHDTVSWYQQALGQGPQFIFQYYEEEERQRGNFPDRFSGHQFPNYSSELNVNALLLGDSALYLCASSFYRRTEAFFGQGTRLTVV.

V and J are TRBV12-3 or TRBV12-4 and TRBJ1-4; tentative D call: TRBD1 (6 bases). V was cut by 4 bases and J by 8 bases, with 11 bases left in between. The CDR3 is 13 amino acids. The CDR3 spells CASSSRGQEKLFF. CDR3 nucleotides: TGTGCCAGCAGTTCCAGGGGCCAGGAAAAACTGTTTTTT.

The J gene is TRBJ1-6, the V gene TRBV27; 8 nucleotides line up with TRBD1. CDR1 and CDR2 (germline): MNHEY, SMNVEV (reference sequence). The V gene end was trimmed by 7 bases and the J gene end by 7 bases; junction bases not matched to a gene: 9. There are 15 residues in the CDR3. The CDR3 here is CASTLDRAGNSPLHF. In DNA form, the CDR3 reads TGTGCCAGCACTTTGGACAGGGCGGGAAATTCACCCCTCCACTTT.

The rearrangement uses TRBV5-1 and TRBJ1-4; no clear D gene. This CDR3 comprises 16 residues. The germline V gene encodes CDR1 SGHRS and CDR2 YFSETQ. V lost 4 bases and J 5 bases, leaving 18 bases between the germline ends. In nucleotides, the CDR3 is TGCGCCAGCAGCATAGCCGGCGGAGCCTACAATGAAAAACTGTTTTTT. Protein: CASSIAGGAYNEKLFF.

The sample holds one count of this clone. J is TRBJ2-3 and V is TRBV19; possible D gene TRBD2, 6 bases. Between the trimmed V and J ends, which lost 6 bases and 1 base, there was a span of 17 bases. Germline V gene lookup returns CDR1 LNHDA and CDR2 SQIVND (reference sequence). The CDR3 runs to 16 residues. CDR3 coding DNA: TGTGCCAGTAGAAAGGGCGGGGTCACTCGCACAGATACGCAGTATTTT. Translated, it gives CASRKGGVTRTDTQYF. Combining the CDR3 with reference TRBV19 and TRBJ2-3 gives the whole variable domain DGGITQSPKYLFRKEGQNVTLSCEQNLNHDAMYWYRQDPGQGLRLIYYSQIVNDFQKGDIAEGYSVSREKKESFPLTVTSAQKNPTAFYLCASRKGGVTRTDTQYFGPGTRLTVL.

The V gene is TRBV7-6, the J gene TRBJ2-1; D remains ambiguous. The length of the CDR3 is 15 residues. Germline assignment: CDR1 SGHVS and CDR2 FNYEAQ. Trimming removed 3 bases from V and 4 bases from J, with 13 bases in between. The CDR3 DNA sequence: TGTGCCAGCAGCTTTTTCAAAGGAGTTTACAATGAGCAGTTCTTC. It yields the protein CASSFFKGVYNEQFF.

The chain employs TRBV2 and TRBJ2-7, with 9 bases that match TRBD1. Trimming removed 2 bases from V and 4 bases from J; junction bases left unmatched: 6. Germline V lookup: CDR1 SNHLY, CDR2 FYNNEI. The CDR3 spans 15 residues. The CDR3 loop reads CASSETGGASYEQYF. CDR3 bases: TGTGCCAGCAGTGAAACAGGGGGCGCTTCTTACGAGCAGTACTTC.

V usage is TRBV21-1 and J usage is TRBJ2-3; the table names TRBD1, a call not compared with the DNA. TRBV21-1 is annotated as a pseudogene. The CDR3 runs 18 residues. CDR3 DNA: TGTGCCAGCCGGGACAGGGGCCCGTTCTTACATTTCACAGATACGCAGTATTTT. It specifies CASRDRGPFLHFTDTQYF.

The CDR3 region has the DNA TGCGCCAGCAGGCCATTTGAGGGTTTAGAGGACACTGAAGCTTTCTTT. Residues: CASRPFEGLEDTEAFF. This chain connects TRBV10-2 to TRBJ1-1; D remains ambiguous. The CDR3 extends over 16 amino acids. CDR1 WSHSY and CDR2 SAAADI come from the germline V gene. V lost 6 bases to trimming and J lost 3 bases, with 20 bases between them.

The gene calls are TRBV10-2 and TRBJ2-2, with D uncertain. Trimming left V 10 bases short and J 4 bases short, with 10 bases between. This CDR3 has 12 amino acids. The V gene's germline CDR1 is WSHSY and CDR2 SAAADI. For the CDR3, the DNA is TGCGCCACCTCGGTTGGCACCGGGGAGCTGTTTTTT. Its translation is CATSVGTGELFF.